This T cell receptor beta chain emerged from a study of response to subunit inactivated influenza vaccine. Germline V gives CDR1 DFQATT, CDR2 SNEGSKA (reference sequence). The CDR3 covers 16 residues. The V and J ends lost 2 bases and 2 bases, in that order; junction bases with no gene match: 6. Study-wide results and caveats: With each seasonal influenza vaccination, the authors suggested, few new T cells are recruited.

TCRdb redid the calling of the RT-PCR reads with MiXCR, one entry per CDR3 protein. The sample has about 180,000 distinct CDR3 sequences, about 10% seen once. A note on this clonotype: Antigen: not known.

The genes are TRBV20-1 and TRBJ1-4; 9 nucleotides match TRBD1. This sequence was found in a man in his forties or fifties who received an inactivated influenza vaccine. The input for sequencing was non-naive T cells sorted from PBMCs, taken on the day of vaccination. The CDR3 nucleotides read TGCAGTGCTAGAACCGGGACAGGGACTACTAATGAAAAACTGTTTTTT. It is translated as CSARTGTGTTNEKLFF.